This entry lists 4 T cell receptor beta chains sequenced from one sample in a study of T cell responses to AZD1222 COVID-19 vaccine. Using immunoSEQ multiplex PCR, the repertoire was profiled, and TCRdb retains in-frame clones only, with some absent. The repertoire consists of fewer than 200,000 clones, with about nine tenths occurring once and the leading ten covering 1.5% to 2%. The source material was peripheral blood, sampled on day 0 of AZD1222 vaccination. Receptors were obtained from an adult in good health.

This chain connects TRBV7-9 to TRBJ1-3; D possibly corresponds to TRBD1 (5 bases). There are 15 residues in the CDR3. Trimming cost V 8 bases and J 2 bases, with 16 bases left between them. Germline-derived CDR1 and CDR2 are SEHNR and FQNEAQ (reference sequence). The CDR3 protein is CASAWGRETGNTIYF. Here the CDR3 DNA reads TGTGCCAGCGCCTGGGGCAGGGAGACTGGAAACACCATATATTTT.

This clone was picked up one time. This chain links TRBV11-2 with TRBJ2-7; D is unclear. The CDR3 totals 14 residues. V was pared by 1 base and J by 5 bases, with 12 bases between. Germline CDR1 SGHAT, CDR2 FQNNGV. CDR3: CASSLVLPPDEQYF. The CDR3 DNA follows: TGTGCCAGCAGCTTAGTATTGCCGCCGGACGAGCAGTACTTC. Based on the CDR3 plus reference TRBV11-2 and TRBJ2-7, the full variable domain is EAGVAQSPRYKIIEKRQSVAFWCNPISGHATLYWYQQILGQGPKLLIQFQNNGVVDDSQLPKDRFSAERLKGVDSTLKIQPAKLEDSAVYLCASSLVLPPDEQYFGPGTRLTVT.

This rearrangement joins TRBV6-5 to TRBJ2-7, with D possibly matching TRBD2 (5 bases). The V end lost 7 bases, the J end lost 3 bases, and 10 bases lay between the germline ends. Germline lookup yields CDR1 MNHEY and CDR2 SVGAGI. The CDR3 runs to 12 residues. CDR3 DNA: TGTGCCAGCATGACGGGGAACTACGAGCAGTACTTC. Protein: CASMTGNYEQYF.

The V and J genes are TRBV28 and TRBJ2-1, with 14 bases aligning to TRBD2. The CDR3 is 16 amino acids. Germline V CDR1 and CDR2: MDHEN, SYDVKM. Trimming removed 10 bases from V and 8 bases from J; junction bases left unmatched: 13. The DNA for the CDR3 is TGTGCCACCATACGACTAGCGGGGGGGCCTGGGGATGAGCAGTTCTTC. The encoded protein is CATIRLAGGPGDEQFF.